Presented here are 20 T cell receptor beta chains from one specimen sequenced in a study of blood T cell repertoires in COVID-19. Some clones are missing from TCRdb's copy, which holds only in-frame ones; the method was immunoSEQ multiplex PCR. The table has 250,000 to 300,000 clones, 70% to 90% seen once; the top ten hold 2% to 2.5%. The material sequenced was PBMCs or T cells enriched from blood (not recorded which). These receptors were obtained from a woman aged 55-69 years in a cohort exposed to, infected with or recovered from COVID-19 (not recorded which).

The chain links TRBV7-2 to TRBJ1-1; maybe TRBD1 (6 bases). The V end lost 2 bases, the J end lost 4 bases, and 11 bases lay between the germline ends. In germline, CDR1 is SGHTA, CDR2 FQGNSA. The CDR3 has 14 residues. CDR3 sequence reads: CASSLTLGGTEAFF. The DNA of the CDR3 is TGTGCCAGCAGCTTAACGTTAGGGGGCACTGAAGCTTTCTTT.

This clone was found once. The chain recombines TRBV9 with TRBJ2-1, with D maybe TRBD1 (6 bases). The length of the CDR3 is 15 residues. V lost 0 bases, J lost 9 bases, and 16 bases lay in between. Germline V gene sequence: CDR1 SGDLS, CDR2 YYNGEE. CDR3 sequence reads: CASSVEAGTIGEQFF. As DNA, the CDR3 is TGTGCCAGCAGCGTAGAAGCAGGGACAATAGGTGAGCAGTTCTTC. The full variable domain, completed using reference TRBV9 and TRBJ2-1, is DSGVTQTPKHLITATGQRVTLRCSPRSGDLSVYWYQQSLDQGLQFLIQYYNGEERAKGNILERFSAQQFPDLHSELNLSSLELGDSALYFCASSVEAGTIGEQFFGPGTRLTVL.

This chain connects TRBV7-9 to TRBJ1-4, with a possible D match to TRBD1 (6 bases). CDR1 and CDR2 (germline): SEHNR, FQNEAQ (reference sequence). Between the trimmed V and J ends, which lost 5 bases and 8 bases, there was a span of 18 bases. The CDR3 runs 15 residues. This CDR3 is CASSRPQGRGEKLFF. For the CDR3, the DNA is TGTGCCAGCAGCCGTCCACAGGGTAGGGGGGAAAAACTGTTTTTT.

The rearrangement joins TRBV7-2 to TRBJ1-4; 7 nucleotides align to TRBD1. The CDR3 extends over 14 amino acids. V shed 2 bases, J shed 10 bases, and the junction held 7 bases outside the gene matches. Germline CDR1 is SGHTA and CDR2 is FQGNSA. The CDR3 protein is CASSLRGPLAKLFF. CDR3 bases: TGTGCCAGCAGCTTAAGGGGGCCTCTCGCAAAACTGTTTTTT.

This sequence joins TRBV28 and TRBJ2-7, with 7 bases identical to TRBD2. Trimming cost V 3 bases and J 2 bases; bases outside gene matches: 7. Germline CDR1 reads MDHEN; CDR2 reads SYDVKM. The CDR3 is 15 residues long. The CDR3 DNA reads TGTGCCAGCAGTTTTTTGGGGACTAATCCCTACGAGCAGTACTTC. Translating gives CASSFLGTNPYEQYF.

The chain recombines TRBV7-9 with TRBJ1-3; D gene ambiguous. There are 14 residues in the CDR3. Trimming shortened V by 3 bases and J by 0 bases, and 6 bases separated the two germline ends. Germline lookup yields CDR1 SEHNR and CDR2 FQNEAQ (reference sequence). In DNA, the CDR3 is TGTGCCAGCAGCTTCTCAGGCTCTGGAAACACCATATATTTT. This codes for CASSFSGSGNTIYF.

V usage is TRBV19 and J usage is TRBJ2-1; possibly TRBD2 for D (6 bases). V lost 3 bases and J 5 bases, leaving 17 bases between the germline ends. The CDR3 consists of 16 residues. Germline CDR1 LNHDA, CDR2 SQIVND (reference sequence). CDR3 loop: CASSILEGGRDNEQFF. The DNA of the CDR3 is TGTGCCAGTAGTATCTTGGAAGGAGGGCGTGACAATGAGCAGTTCTTC.

A few counts support this clone. V and J are TRBV6-5 and TRBJ1-5; possible D gene TRBD1, 6 bases. Trimming shortened V by 6 bases and J by 0 bases, and 12 bases separated the two germline ends. Germline V gene data show CDR1 as MNHEY and CDR2 as SVGAGI. This CDR3 region has 15 residues. The CDR3: CASRRTARSNQPQHF. In nucleotides, the CDR3 is TGTGCCAGCAGGAGGACAGCTCGTAGCAATCAGCCCCAGCATTTT.

V gene TRBV7-6 combines with J gene TRBJ2-7, with 10 bases aligning to TRBD2. Looked up from germline, CDR1 is SGHVS and CDR2 is FNYEAQ. The CDR3 is 13 amino acids. The ends lost 4 bases at V and 12 bases at J; junction bases unmatched: 9. The CDR3 sequence is CASSSLTSGTVYF. CDR3 DNA sequence: TGTGCCAGCAGCTCCCTCACTAGCGGGACCGTGTACTTC.

This chain connects TRBV5-5 to TRBJ2-7, with 9 positions matching TRBD1. Germline-derived CDR1 and CDR2 are SGHKS and YYEKEE (reference sequence). V lost 0 bases to trimming and J lost 1 base; unmatched junction nucleotides: 2. This CDR3 region has 15 residues. The DNA of the CDR3 is TGTGCCAGCAGCTTGGAGGGACAGGGTTCCTACGAGCAGTACTTC. This translates into CASSLEGQGSYEQYF.

V is TRBV2 and J is TRBJ2-3; TRBD1 is a possible D gene (6 bases). The germline V and J ends were trimmed by 5 bases and 2 bases, with 14 bases remaining between them. Germline CDR1 and CDR2: SNHLY and FYNNEI. There are 15 residues in the CDR3. CDR3 sequence: CASSHEQGPTDTQYF. CDR3 in DNA: TGTGCCAGCAGTCACGAACAGGGCCCCACAGATACGCAGTATTTT.

The rearrangement joins TRBV7-2 to TRBJ2-7; 8 bases agree with TRBD2. Germline values: CDR1 SGHTA, CDR2 FQGNSA. The CDR3 runs 14 residues. J gave up 2 bases and V 5 bases, and 5 bases lay outside the gene matches. In DNA, the CDR3 is TGTGCCAGCAGCGTTACTAGCGGCCCCTACGAGCAGTACTTC. Translation: CASSVTSGPYEQYF.

The chain employs TRBV2 and TRBJ1-4; 9 positions agree with TRBD1. CDR3 length: 15 residues. Germline V CDR1 and CDR2: SNHLY, FYNNEI. V dropped 5 bases and J dropped 4; count of bases not matched to a gene: 5. CDR3 sequence (DNA): TGTGCCAGCAGTACAGGGGGCAAGGGTAATGAAAAACTGTTTTTT. Protein sequence: CASSTGGKGNEKLFF.

The rearrangement links TRBV19 to TRBJ1-1; no clear D. CDR3 size: 10 residues. The V gene lost 11 bases and the J gene lost 4 bases, with 8 bases spanning the gap. Germline CDR1 is LNHDA and CDR2 is SQIVND (reference sequence). As DNA, the CDR3 is TGTGCCTGCAGAGGCACTGAAGCTTTCTTT. Its translation is CACRGTEAFF.

The gene calls are TRBV2 and TRBJ1-1, with D tentatively TRBD1 (6 bases). Germline CDR1 reads SNHLY; CDR2 reads FYNNEI. The CDR3 runs to 17 residues. Trimming pared 1 base from V and 3 bases from J, leaving 18 bases between. The CDR3 DNA is TGTGCCAGCAGTGAAGGGGGGCAGGGCGTGGAACACACTGAAGCTTTCTTT. It encodes CASSEGGQGVEHTEAFF.

The rearrangement links TRBV2 to TRBJ2-7; the D gene is possibly TRBD2 (5 bases). The germline CDR1 and CDR2 sequences are SNHLY and FYNNEI. CDR3 length equals 13 residues. Trimming removed 6 bases from V and 1 base from J, with 10 bases in between. The CDR3 sequence: CASREDWSYEQYF. CDR3 DNA: TGTGCCAGCAGGGAGGACTGGTCCTACGAGCAGTACTTC.

The chain couples TRBV19 to TRBJ2-3, with a possible D match to TRBD2 (5 bases). Germline V CDR1 and CDR2: LNHDA, SQIVND (reference sequence). V was trimmed by 0 bases and J by 2 bases, leaving 18 bases between them. The CDR3 runs to 18 residues. The CDR3 DNA reads as TGTGCCAGTAGTATAGATCCGGGGTCGGAGACGCACACAGATACGCAGTATTTT. Encoded protein: CASSIDPGSETHTDTQYF.

The gene calls are TRBV5-6 and TRBJ2-7, with D possibly matching TRBD2 (5 bases). V was shortened by 0 bases and J by 2 bases, with 12 bases between the two germline ends. The CDR3 contains 15 residues. CDR1 is SGHDT, CDR2 YYEEEE, per germline. This chain's CDR3 is CASSLGGIQTYEQYF. The CDR3 DNA reads TGTGCCAGCAGCTTGGGAGGGATCCAAACCTACGAGCAGTACTTC. Using reference TRBV5-6 and TRBJ2-7 for the parts outside the CDR3, the full variable domain is DAGVTQSPTHLIKTRGQQVTLRCSPKSGHDTVSWYQQALGQGPQFIFQYYEEEERQRGNFPDRFSGHQFPNYSSELNVNALLLGDSALYLCASSLGGIQTYEQYFGPGTRLTVT.

The DNA for the CDR3 is TGTGCCAGCAGCTTGGGGGCCGGGGGGAACACTGAAGCTTTCTTT. Its translation: CASSLGAGGNTEAFF. J is TRBJ1-1 and V is TRBV5-4; possibly TRBD1 for D (5 bases). CDR3 size: 15 residues. Trimming removed 0 bases from V and 1 base from J, with 10 bases in between. CDR1 is SGHNT, CDR2 YYREEE, per germline (reference sequence).

J is TRBJ2-3 and V is TRBV9; 8 nucleotides line up with TRBD2. The junction had 5 bases not matched to a gene; V was cut back by 0 bases and J by 2 bases. The CDR3 totals 16 residues. Looked up from germline, CDR1 is SGDLS and CDR2 is YYNGEE. The CDR3, as DNA: TGTGCCAGCAGCGTAGGTACTAGCGGCTACACAGATACGCAGTATTTT. It codes for CASSVGTSGYTDTQYF.